A single T cell receptor beta chain is shown here with its context. Its target is not known. This sample is drawn from a study of OX40 agonist ivuxolimab in advanced cancers. Study context: Dose-escalation patients' cancers were hepatocellular carcinoma, melanoma, renal cell or head and neck cancer. Three patients, one with hepatocellular carcinoma and two with cutaneous melanoma, achieved partial responses.

Regarding the study as a whole: Fewer expanded clones were found on average in CD4+ than in CD8+ T cells. The antigens recognized by the expanded peripheral T cells, that is their antigen specificity, were not determined.

Profiling relied on immunoSEQ multiplex PCR, and the TCRdb table lists in-frame clones only, not all of them. This sample has about 48,000 clones, with 70% to 90% found just once. Looked up from germline, CDR1 is MDHEN and CDR2 is SYDVKM. V gave up 6 bases and J gave up 1 base; unmatched junction bases: 11. There are 16 residues in the CDR3. This receptor was taken from an adult with an advanced solid tumor such as melanoma, head and neck, liver or kidney cancer. This specimen was CD4+ or CD8+ T cells sorted from blood, taken in a trial of the OX40 agonist ivuxolimab. The chain uses TRBV28 and TRBJ1-1; 7 bases are a match to TRBD1. The CDR3 spells CASSPGGFPPNTEAFF. The CDR3 DNA follows: TGTGCCAGCAGCCCAGGGGGGTTCCCTCCGAACACTGAAGCTTTCTTT.